Below, 14 T cell receptor beta chains from the same sample are listed, as sequenced in a study of read filtering for tumor transcriptome and immune sequencing (dated by TCRdb to the early 2020s). The instrument given in TCRdb is Illumina HiSeq 4000. TCR libraries were constructed from 400 ng RNA using the Immunoverse kit, and molecular barcoded adaptors covering alpha/delta and beta/gamma chains were employed. TCRdb redid the processing of the public reads, applying fastp at Q25 and MiXCR, and retained in-frame beta chains. A single entry per CDR3 protein holds the most common genes and DNA from its merged rows. This sample holds 65,000 or so distinct CDR3 sequences; around a fifth were observed only once. Jointly, the top ten make up roughly 11% of the sample. The specimen sequenced was a population of CD138-negative cells sorted from bone marrow. The sample's cell subset or site, from its label and the paper: bone marrow mononuclear cells depleted of CD138+ plasma/myeloma cells by negative magnetic selection. The receptors derive from a donor over 35 with multiple myeloma.

Ten or more counts support this clonotype. The chain carries TRBV6-5 and TRBJ1-4, with 10 bases identical to TRBD1. This CDR3 contains 13 residues. V shed 6 bases and J 7 bases; nucleotides not matched to a gene: 2. Germline V gives CDR1 MNHEY, CDR2 SVGAGI. CDR3 loop: CASSRDRGEKLFF. In DNA form, the CDR3 reads TGTGCCAGCAGCCGGGACAGGGGTGAAAAACTGTTTTTT.

This clonotype was seen many times. The gene calls are TRBV5-5 and TRBJ2-5, with D possibly being TRBD1 (6 bases). Germline V gene sequence: CDR1 SGHKS, CDR2 YYEKEE (reference sequence). The CDR3 loop spans 16 amino acids. V lost 0 bases, J lost 5 bases, and 17 bases lay in between. CDR3 DNA sequence: TGTGCCAGCAGCTTGGAACAGGGTTTAGGTGCGGAGACCCAGTACTTC. Protein product: CASSLEQGLGAETQYF.

This clonotype was observed many times. At one end, the junction sequence differs from germline, possibly due to a read error. J is TRBJ2-5 and V is TRBV7-7, with TRBD2 matching over 12 bases. The CDR3 consists of 17 residues. The germline gives CDR1 SSHAT, CDR2 FNYEAQ (reference sequence). The CDR3 DNA is TGTGCTAGCAGCCAAAGTAGACTAGCGGGAGTAACGGAGACCCAGTACTTC. Its translation is CASSQSRLAGVTETQYF.

This clonotype appeared many times. This sequence joins TRBV5-1 and TRBJ2-7; the D is unclear. Germline loops: CDR1 SGHRS, CDR2 YFSETQ. The V and J ends lost 4 bases and 2 bases respectively, with 10 bases between them. This CDR3 region has 13 residues. This CDR3 reads CASSVDPTYEQYF. CDR3 DNA: TGCGCCAGCAGCGTAGATCCTACCTACGAGCAGTACTTC.

For this clonotype: A read error may be the cause here, since a much bigger clone is one base away. The chain couples TRBV7-9 to TRBJ2-6; D remains unclear. The germline V gene encodes CDR1 SEHNR and CDR2 FQNEAQ (reference sequence). The length of the CDR3 is 16 residues. Here the CDR3 reads CASSFGRSSRANVQTF. The CDR3 nucleotides read TGTGCCAGCAGCTTCGGACGGAGCTCTAGGGCCAACGTCCAGACTTTC.

Of note for this clonotype: The junction shows a germline mismatch at one end, possibly a read error. The chain joins TRBV20-1 to TRBJ1-1; tentatively, D is TRBD1 (5 bases). Germline CDR1 is DFQATT and CDR2 is SNEGSKA (reference sequence). The CDR3 is made up of 16 amino acids. CDR3 residues: CSARDMGQSGNTDAFF. Written as DNA, the CDR3 is TGCAGTGCTAGAGATATGGGGCAGTCGGGCAACACTGACGCTTTCTTT.

This chain uses TRBV7-9 with TRBJ2-3, with 10 bases fitting TRBD2. V trimming: 0 bases; J trimming: 1 base; junction bases outside the gene matches: 1. The germline gives CDR1 SEHNR, CDR2 FQNEAQ (reference sequence). The CDR3 loop spans 16 amino acids. The CDR3 sequence: CASSLAGTSGTDTQYF. CDR3 DNA sequence: TGTGCCAGCAGCTTAGCTGGGACTAGCGGCACAGATACGCAGTATTTT.

A note on this clonotype: This sequence may be a read error, since a much larger clone differs from it by one base. The rearrangement uses TRBV29-1 and TRBJ2-5; D may match TRBD1 or TRBD2 (5 bases each). This CDR3 contains 13 residues. The V and J ends lost 6 bases and 3 bases respectively, with 14 bases between them. Germline assignment: CDR1 SQVTM and CDR2 ANQGSEA. The CDR3 nucleotides are TGCAGCGTCCTCGGGGCTACTGAAGAGACCCAGTACTTC. Translating gives CSVLGATEETQYF.

This clonotype was picked up many times. The chain couples TRBV4-1 to TRBJ1-4; D is unresolved. Trimming cost V 0 bases and J 2 bases, with 7 bases left between them. This CDR3 region has 15 residues. The germline CDR1 and CDR2 sequences are MGHRA and YSYEKL. CDR3 in DNA: TGCGCCAGCAGCCAAGATTTGGTGACTAATGAAAAACTGTTTTTT. Its protein product is CASSQDLVTNEKLFF.

This clonotype appeared many times. The CDR3: CASSFIGATAHEQFF. In nucleotides, the CDR3 is TGCGCCAGCAGCTTCATTGGGGCTACGGCGCATGAGCAGTTCTTC. The genes are TRBV5-1 and TRBJ2-1; maybe TRBD1 (5 bases). The V end was cut by 2 bases, the J end by 8 bases, with 17 bases between. The germline V gene has CDR1 SGHRS and CDR2 YFSETQ. This CDR3 has 15 amino acids. Looking up the rest from reference TRBV5-1 and TRBJ2-1 gives the full variable domain: KAGVTQTPRYLIKTRGQQVTLSCSPISGHRSVSWYQQTPGQGLQFLFEYFSETQRNKGNFPGRFSGRQFSNSRSEMNVSTLELGDSALYLCASSFIGATAHEQFFGPGTRLTVL.

This clonotype was seen many times. In DNA, the CDR3 is TGTGCCAGCAACCCACCACTTGGCACAGATACGCAGTATTTT. Translation: CASNPPLGTDTQYF. The chain couples TRBV28 to TRBJ2-3; D is ambiguous. Germline values: CDR1 MDHEN, CDR2 SYDVKM. V shed 7 bases and J shed 1 base, with 12 bases lying between them. This CDR3 contains 14 residues.

Ten or more counts support this clonotype. The rearrangement joins TRBV5-1 to TRBJ2-3; 14 bases are a match to TRBD2. Germline V gene lookup returns CDR1 SGHRS and CDR2 YFSETQ. The CDR3 runs to 14 residues. V shed 6 bases and J 6 bases; nucleotides not matched to a gene: 3. DNA for the CDR3: TGCGCCAGCACGACTAGCGGGGGGGCCGATACGCAGTATTTT. Its translation is CASTTSGGADTQYF.

Regarding this clonotype: It may be a read error: a sequence one base away is much more abundant. V is TRBV2 and J is TRBJ2-7, with TRBD1 matching over 9 bases. The CDR3 extends over 14 amino acids. CDR1 is SNHLY, CDR2 FYNNEI, per germline. The chain's CDR3 is CASRAGTGSCEQYF. CDR3 bases: TGTGCCAGCAGAGCCGGGACAGGGTCCTGCGAGCAGTACTTC.

This clonotype was picked up many times. The chain carries TRBV7-2 and TRBJ1-3; D is unresolved. Germline-derived CDR1 and CDR2 are SGHTA and FQGNSA. The CDR3 runs to 13 residues. V lost 5 bases to trimming and J lost 2 bases, with 7 bases between them. CDR3 amino acids: CASSASPGNTIYF. CDR3 bases: TGTGCCAGCAGCGCAAGCCCTGGAAACACCATATATTTT.